The table lists the clone carrying this T cell receptor (beta chain) with many counts. Its matching antigen is unknown. This sample was included in a study of T cell repertoires in cytomegalovirus infection. Study details: Evidence of both CMV infection and a matching HLA type came from public TCR beta signatures. Study-level results: HLA-C-restricted CMV-specific TCR beta clonotypes were dominant in the ex vivo response. Cumulative frequency of public TCR beta families picked out carriers of CMV plus the relevant HLA.

TCRdb passed the reads through MiXCR, listing each CDR3 protein once. The sample includes some 300,000 distinct CDR3 sequences, about an eighth of them seen just once. The V end was cut by 6 bases, the J end by 2 bases, with 10 bases between. The CDR3 has 13 amino acids. The sample taken for sequencing was PBMCs. The chain has TRBV12-3 or TRBV12-4 and TRBJ1-2; D gene unclear. This TCR came from a human donor in good health (CMV status not recorded). Some clones in this sample may be carry-over from other donors' samples. CDR3 nucleotides: TGTGCCAGCAGCTCCGACCGAAACTATGGCTACACCTTC. Translated, it gives CASSSDRNYGYTF.